This T cell receptor beta chain was identified in a study of post-analysis software for immune sequencing data. About the research overall: Some patients lacked subtype; others had relapsing-remitting, secondary progressive or progressive-relapsing disease.

About this clonotype: The antigen remains unidentified.

General study results and limits: Patients had higher frequencies than controls of five TRBV segments, including TRBV5-6, TRBV5-1 and TRBV20-1. The normalized Chao1 diversity of multiple sclerosis patients was significantly lower than that of controls.

The V gene's germline CDR1 is SQVTM and CDR2 ANQGSEA. CDR3 length: 15 amino acids. Trimming removed 3 bases at V and 3 bases at J, with 14 bases between. The TCR beta cDNA libraries carried unique molecular identifiers. TCRdb ran MiXCR on the PCR reads and lists one entry per CDR3 protein. Of a few hundred thousand distinct CDR3 sequences listed, approximately 42% are singletons. The sequenced sample was blood. The chain is built from TRBV29-1 and TRBJ2-2; D call uncertain. This sequence originates from a girl aged 2 to 9 with multiple sclerosis. CDR3 sequence (DNA): TGCAGCGTTGATTTAGGCAGTAGCCACACCGGGGAGCTGTTTTTT. It encodes CSVDLGSSHTGELFF.